This passage covers 23 T cell receptor beta chains from one sample sequenced in a study of shared clonotypes between healthy human individuals (dated by TCRdb to between 2020 and 2021). Library preparation employed the immunoSEQ multiplex PCR assay. Held by TCRdb, this immuneACCESS table contains in-frame sequences only and omits some clones. Under half of the omission traces to an unresolved V gene where checked; the cause of the rest is unknown. This sample lists over a million clones; less than 99% were detected once. 0.36% of the sample comes from the top ten. Material: naive CD4+ T cells sorted from blood. The cell subset or site label on this specimen signifies: CD45RA+ positively selected. The source is a man aged 25-45 years in good health.

J is TRBJ2-7 and V is TRBV7-2; D is ambiguous. Germline CDR1 and CDR2: SGHTA and FQGNSA. CDR3 length equals 14 residues. V shed 1 base and J shed 6 bases, with 13 bases lying between them. This chain's CDR3 is CASSLETVVVEQYF. CDR3 nucleotides: TGTGCCAGCAGCTTAGAAACGGTGGTCGTCGAGCAGTACTTC.

J is TRBJ2-1 and V is TRBV5-5, with 9 bases matching TRBD1. The germline V gene has CDR1 SGHKS and CDR2 YYEKEE (reference sequence). CDR3 length: 16 residues. The trim removed 4 bases at V and 4 bases at J, leaving 9 bases unmatched. CDR3 sequence reads: CASSIYRGRIYNEQFF. Here the CDR3 DNA reads TGTGCCAGCAGCATATACAGGGGGCGCATTTACAATGAGCAGTTCTTC.

The chain employs TRBV9 and TRBJ2-3; D unclear. The germline CDR1 and CDR2 sequences are SGDLS and YYNGEE. V lost 5 bases to trimming and J lost 2 bases, with 9 bases between them. CDR3 length: 13 amino acids. Here the CDR3 reads CASSRLTTDTQYF. The CDR3 nucleotides are TGTGCCAGCAGTCGTTTAACCACAGATACGCAGTATTTT.

The J gene is TRBJ2-7, the V gene TRBV10-2; weak D call: TRBD2 (6 bases). Germline values: CDR1 WSHSY, CDR2 SAAADI. This CDR3 is built from 16 residues. Trimming shortened V by 5 bases and J by 4 bases, and 21 bases separated the two germline ends. The CDR3 reads CASSTSPGLKNYEQYF. CDR3 nucleotides: TGCGCCAGCAGTACTTCTCCGGGACTCAAAAATTACGAGCAGTACTTC.

This clone was picked up one time. CDR3 loop: CASSEWGTGELFF. Here the CDR3 DNA reads TGCGCCAGCAGCGAGTGGGGTACCGGGGAGCTGTTTTTT. V is TRBV5-1 and J is TRBJ2-2; D ambiguous. The V gene lost 4 bases and the J gene lost 5 bases, with 9 bases spanning the gap. The CDR3 is 13 amino acids. The V gene's germline CDR1 is SGHRS and CDR2 YFSETQ.

This clone has only one observation. V is TRBV25-1 and J is TRBJ2-1; 10 bases agree with TRBD2. CDR1 and CDR2 from the germline V gene are MGHDK and SYGVNS. V gave up 6 bases and J gave up 8 bases; unmatched junction bases: 7. The CDR3 runs 14 residues. As DNA, the CDR3 is TGTGCCAGCAGGGAAGCGGGAGGGAGGTATGAGCAGTTCTTC. It encodes CASREAGGRYEQFF.

V is TRBV28 and J is TRBJ2-7; the D gene is possibly TRBD2 (5 bases). V was trimmed by 1 base and J by 9 bases, leaving 19 bases between them. CDR1 MDHEN and CDR2 SYDVKM come from the germline V gene. The CDR3 runs to 15 residues. The CDR3 spells CASSLSRLVPGRQYF. CDR3 in DNA: TGTGCCAGCAGTTTATCTCGCCTCGTCCCTGGGAGGCAGTACTTC.

J is TRBJ1-2 and V is TRBV14; 7 nucleotides align to TRBD1. The J segment lost 4 bases and the V segment lost 1 base, leaving 9 bases of the junction unmatched. This CDR3 comprises 16 residues. Germline V lookup: CDR1 SGHDN, CDR2 FVKESK. Here the CDR3 reads CASSQGTGTFSYGYTF. CDR3 sequence (DNA): TGTGCCAGCAGCCAAGGGACAGGCACCTTCTCCTATGGCTACACCTTC.

As DNA, the CDR3 is TGCGCCAGCAGCTTTGTTGCTAGCGGGAGCTCCTACAATGAGCAGTTCTTC. It encodes CASSFVASGSSYNEQFF. The chain has TRBV5-1 and TRBJ2-1; 10 bases fit TRBD2. This CDR3 contains 17 residues. Germline V gene lookup returns CDR1 SGHRS and CDR2 YFSETQ. Losses at the gene ends were 2 bases for V and 0 bases for J; bases not matched to a gene: 5. Full variable domain (rest looked up from reference TRBV5-1 and TRBJ2-1): KAGVTQTPRYLIKTRGQQVTLSCSPISGHRSVSWYQQTPGQGLQFLFEYFSETQRNKGNFPGRFSGRQFSNSRSEMNVSTLELGDSALYLCASSFVASGSSYNEQFFGPGTRLTVL.

This clone occurred once. V is TRBV11-3 and J is TRBJ1-3; D ambiguous. The CDR3 covers 13 residues. The ends were cut back, 3 bases at V and 4 bases at J, with 7 bases in the middle. Per the germline V gene, CDR1 is SGHNT and CDR2 is YENEEA. The CDR3 DNA follows: TGTGCCAGCAGCTTCGAGAGCGGAAACACCATATATTTT. It is translated as CASSFESGNTIYF.

This clone came up once. V gene TRBV5-6 combines with J gene TRBJ2-7, with TRBD2 matching over 7 bases. Per the germline V gene, CDR1 is SGHDT and CDR2 is YYEEEE. The junction had 16 bases not matched to a gene; V was cut back by 4 bases and J by 12 bases. There are 14 residues in the CDR3. The CDR3 here is CASSVGREMWDPYF. The CDR3 DNA follows: TGTGCCAGCAGCGTCGGGCGGGAGATGTGGGACCCGTACTTC.

The CDR3 sequence: CASSPSQGRNNEQFF. For the CDR3, the DNA is TGTGCCAGCAGCCCCAGCCAGGGGAGGAACAATGAGCAGTTCTTC. The chain combines TRBV28 with TRBJ2-1, with D perhaps given as TRBD1 or TRBD2 (6 bases each). CDR1 is MDHEN and CDR2 is SYDVKM in the germline V gene. This CDR3 is built from 15 residues. Trimming left V 6 bases short and J 5 bases short, with 17 bases between.

The gene calls are TRBV5-1 and TRBJ2-2, with 11 bases that match TRBD2. The CDR3 loop spans 15 amino acids. Germline lookup yields CDR1 SGHRS and CDR2 YFSETQ. Trimming at V came to 6 bases and at J to 6 bases, leaving 7 bases not matched to a gene. The CDR3 DNA follows: TGCGCCAGCAACGAACTAGCGGGAGCAGCCGGGGAGCTGTTTTTT. It is translated as CASNELAGAAGELFF. The complete variable domain, with remaining parts taken from reference TRBV5-1 and TRBJ2-2, reads KAGVTQTPRYLIKTRGQQVTLSCSPISGHRSVSWYQQTPGQGLQFLFEYFSETQRNKGNFPGRFSGRQFSNSRSEMNVSTLELGDSALYLCASNELAGAAGELFFGEGSRLTVL.

This rearrangement joins TRBV5-4 to TRBJ2-1, with D possibly being TRBD2 (5 bases). V was cut by 4 bases and J by 8 bases, with 19 bases left in between. Germline-derived CDR1 and CDR2 are SGHNT and YYREEE (reference sequence). The CDR3 sequence is 15 residues long. CDR3 sequence reads: CASSLRTSGMDEQFF. The CDR3 coding sequence is TGTGCCAGCAGCCTCCGGACCAGCGGTATGGATGAGCAGTTCTTC.

V is TRBV28 and J is TRBJ2-6; D possibly uses TRBD1 or TRBD2 (5 bases each). V was clipped by 2 bases and J by 2 bases, with 7 bases between them. Germline V CDR1 and CDR2: MDHEN, SYDVKM. The CDR3 covers 15 residues. CDR3 loop: CASSLGGAGANVLTF. The CDR3 coding sequence is TGTGCCAGCAGTTTAGGGGGTGCTGGGGCCAACGTCCTGACTTTC.

The chain links TRBV10-3 to TRBJ1-2; D is unresolved. Germline V gene data show CDR1 as ENHRY and CDR2 as SYGVKD. V was clipped by 5 bases and J by 0 bases, with 4 bases between them. The CDR3 spans 12 residues. CDR3: CAISPANYGYTF. CDR3 DNA: TGTGCCATCAGTCCAGCTAACTATGGCTACACCTTC.

The V and J genes are TRBV18 and TRBJ2-5; tentative D call: TRBD1 (6 bases). V lost 4 bases and J 0 bases, leaving 15 bases between the germline ends. Germline lookup yields CDR1 KGHSH and CDR2 LQKENI. The CDR3 is made up of 16 amino acids. CDR3 sequence: CASSQYIQGNQETQYF. The CDR3, as DNA: TGTGCCAGCTCACAATATATTCAGGGGAACCAAGAGACCCAGTACTTC.

The V and J genes are TRBV7-9 and TRBJ1-4; no clear D gene. Germline CDR1 reads SEHNR; CDR2 reads FQNEAQ (reference sequence). This CDR3 comprises 15 residues. Trimming stripped 5 bases from V and 7 bases from J, with 17 bases between. CDR3 sequence: CASSDLKALSEKLFF. CDR3 nucleotides: TGTGCCAGCAGCGACCTTAAGGCCCTTAGTGAAAAACTGTTTTTT.

The CDR3 sequence is CASSPTLRRPSTDTQYF. CDR3 in DNA: TGTGCCAGCAGCCCCACATTGCGGCGGCCTAGCACAGATACGCAGTATTTT. The rearrangement links TRBV9 to TRBJ2-3, with D hard to call. In germline, CDR1 is SGDLS, CDR2 YYNGEE. The CDR3 is made up of 17 amino acids. V lost 4 bases to trimming and J lost 0 bases, with 18 bases between them.

The rearrangement joins TRBV27 to TRBJ2-1, with unresolved D. This CDR3 is 14 amino acids long. V dropped 0 bases and J dropped 3 bases, with 6 bases sitting between them. Germline CDR1 and CDR2: MNHEY and SMNVEV (reference sequence). CDR3 region: CASSLSHGYNEQFF. The CDR3, as DNA: TGTGCCAGCAGTTTATCTCACGGCTACAATGAGCAGTTCTTC.

On this clone: The sample contains more than one DNA sequence encoding this CDR3. The rearrangement joins TRBV28 to TRBJ2-3; no reliable D call. V lost 6 bases and J 2 bases, leaving 6 bases between the germline ends. The CDR3 length is 12 residues. From germline, CDR1 is MDHEN and CDR2 SYDVKM. This CDR3 is CASRLTTDTQYF. CDR3 DNA: TGTGCCAGCAGATTAACCACAGATACGCAGTATTTT.

V is TRBV5-4 and J is TRBJ2-1, with 7 bases lining up with TRBD1. The CDR3 extends over 12 amino acids. V shed 4 bases, J shed 12 bases, and the junction held 7 bases outside the gene matches. Germline V gene sequence: CDR1 SGHNT, CDR2 YYREEE (reference sequence). CDR3 protein: CASSRDSVGQFF. The CDR3 DNA reads as TGTGCCAGCAGCCGGGACAGCGTAGGGCAGTTCTTC.

The V gene is TRBV28, the J gene TRBJ2-1, with 7 bases aligning to TRBD2. In germline, CDR1 is MDHEN, CDR2 SYDVKM. CDR3 length equals 16 residues. Trimming at V came to 2 bases and at J to 4 bases, leaving 8 bases not matched to a gene. The CDR3 nucleotides read TGTGCCAGCAGTTTAGTTCTACTAGCGTCGTACAATGAGCAGTTCTTC. This gives the protein CASSLVLLASYNEQFF.